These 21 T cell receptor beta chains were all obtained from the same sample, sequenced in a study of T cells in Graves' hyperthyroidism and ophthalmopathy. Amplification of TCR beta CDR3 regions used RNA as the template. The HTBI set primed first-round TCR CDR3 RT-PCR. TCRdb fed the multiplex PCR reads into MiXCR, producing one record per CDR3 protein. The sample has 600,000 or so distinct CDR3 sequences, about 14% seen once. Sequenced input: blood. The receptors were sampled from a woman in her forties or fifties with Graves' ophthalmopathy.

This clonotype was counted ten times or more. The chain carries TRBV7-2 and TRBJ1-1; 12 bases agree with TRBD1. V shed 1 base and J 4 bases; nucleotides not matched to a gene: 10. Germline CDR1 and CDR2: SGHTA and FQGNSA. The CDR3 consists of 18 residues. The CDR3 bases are TGTGCCAGCAGCTTAGTTCGGGGGACAGGGGGCCAGGGCACTGAAGCTTTCTTT. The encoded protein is CASSLVRGTGGQGTEAFF.

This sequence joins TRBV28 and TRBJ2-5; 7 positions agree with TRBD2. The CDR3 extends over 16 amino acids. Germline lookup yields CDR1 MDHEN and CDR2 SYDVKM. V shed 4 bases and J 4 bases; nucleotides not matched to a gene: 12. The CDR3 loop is CASSSSGRGRRETQYF. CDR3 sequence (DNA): TGTGCCAGCAGTTCCTCGGGGAGGGGAAGGAGAGAGACCCAGTACTTC.

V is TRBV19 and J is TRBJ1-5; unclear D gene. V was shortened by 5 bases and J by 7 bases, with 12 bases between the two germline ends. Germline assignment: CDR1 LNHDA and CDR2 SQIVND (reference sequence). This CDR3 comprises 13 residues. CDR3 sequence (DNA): TGTGCCAGTAGTTCCCAGGTGTACCAGCCCCAGCATTTT. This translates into CASSSQVYQPQHF.

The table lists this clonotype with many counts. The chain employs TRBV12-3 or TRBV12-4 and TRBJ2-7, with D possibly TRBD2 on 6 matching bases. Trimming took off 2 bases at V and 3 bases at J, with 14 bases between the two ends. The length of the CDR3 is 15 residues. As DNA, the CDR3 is TGTGCCAGCAGTTTAACGGGAGTGGCTAACTACGAGCAGTACTTC. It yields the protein CASSLTGVANYEQYF.

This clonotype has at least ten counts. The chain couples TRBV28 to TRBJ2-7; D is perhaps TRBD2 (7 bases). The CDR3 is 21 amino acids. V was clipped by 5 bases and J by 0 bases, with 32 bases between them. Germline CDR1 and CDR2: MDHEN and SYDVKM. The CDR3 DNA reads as TGTGCCAGCAGTAGTTTATTATGGAGTAGTGGGGGCGGGAGCAACTCCTACGAGCAGTACTTC. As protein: CASSSLLWSSGGGSNSYEQYF.

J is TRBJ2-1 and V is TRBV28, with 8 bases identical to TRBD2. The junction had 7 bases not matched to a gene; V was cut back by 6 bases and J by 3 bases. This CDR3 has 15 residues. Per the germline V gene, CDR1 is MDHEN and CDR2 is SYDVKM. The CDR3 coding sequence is TGTGCCAGCAGCAAATTAGCGGGGTACTACAATGAGCAGTTCTTC. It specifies CASSKLAGYYNEQFF. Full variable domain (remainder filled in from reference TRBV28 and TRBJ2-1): DVKVTQSSRYLVKRTGEKVFLECVQDMDHENMFWYRQDPGLGLRLIYFSYDVKMKEKGDIPEGYSVSREKKERFSLILESASTNQTSMYLCASSKLAGYYNEQFFGPGTRLTVL.

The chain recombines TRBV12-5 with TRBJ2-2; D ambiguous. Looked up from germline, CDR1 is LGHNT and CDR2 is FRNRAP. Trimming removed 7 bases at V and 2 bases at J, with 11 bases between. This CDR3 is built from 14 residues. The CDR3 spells CASALGLNTGELFF. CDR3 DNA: TGTGCTAGTGCCCTAGGGCTTAACACCGGGGAGCTGTTTTTT.

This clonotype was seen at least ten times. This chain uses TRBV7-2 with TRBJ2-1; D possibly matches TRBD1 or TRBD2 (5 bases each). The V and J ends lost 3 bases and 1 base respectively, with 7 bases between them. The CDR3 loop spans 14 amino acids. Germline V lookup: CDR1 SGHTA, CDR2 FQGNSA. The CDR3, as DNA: TGTGCCAGCAGCTTGGGACGTTCCTACAATGAGCAGTTCTTC. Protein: CASSLGRSYNEQFF. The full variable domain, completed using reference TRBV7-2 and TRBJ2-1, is GAGVSQSPSNKVTEKGKDVELRCDPISGHTALYWYRQSLGQGLEFLIYFQGNSAPDKSGLPSDRFSAERTGGSVSTLTIQRTQQEDSAVYLCASSLGRSYNEQFFGPGTRLTVL.

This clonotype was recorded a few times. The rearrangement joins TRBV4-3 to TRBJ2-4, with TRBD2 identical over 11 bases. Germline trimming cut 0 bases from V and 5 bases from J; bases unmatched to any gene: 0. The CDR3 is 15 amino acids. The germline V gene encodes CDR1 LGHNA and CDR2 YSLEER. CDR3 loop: CASSQEGLAENIQYF. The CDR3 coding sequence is TGCGCCAGCAGCCAAGAGGGACTAGCGGAAAACATTCAGTACTTC.

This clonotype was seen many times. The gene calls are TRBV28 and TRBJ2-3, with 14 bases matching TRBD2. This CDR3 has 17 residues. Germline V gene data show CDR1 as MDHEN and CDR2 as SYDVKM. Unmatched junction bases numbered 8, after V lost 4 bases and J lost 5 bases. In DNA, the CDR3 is TGTGCCAGCAGTTCGACGACTAGCGGGAGGGCCGTAGATACGCAGTATTTT. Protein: CASSSTTSGRAVDTQYF.

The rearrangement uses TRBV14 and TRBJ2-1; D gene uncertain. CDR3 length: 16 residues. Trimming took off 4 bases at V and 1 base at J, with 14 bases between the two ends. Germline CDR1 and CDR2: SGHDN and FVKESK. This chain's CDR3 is CASSPPLGLSYNEQFF. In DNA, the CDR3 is TGTGCCAGCAGCCCGCCTTTAGGGCTGTCCTACAATGAGCAGTTCTTC. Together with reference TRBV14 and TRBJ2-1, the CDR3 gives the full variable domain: EAGVTQFPSHSVIEKGQTVTLRCDPISGHDNLYWYRRVMGKEIKFLLHFVKESKQDESGMPNNRFLAERTGGTYSTLKVQPAELEDSGVYFCASSPPLGLSYNEQFFGPGTRLTVL.

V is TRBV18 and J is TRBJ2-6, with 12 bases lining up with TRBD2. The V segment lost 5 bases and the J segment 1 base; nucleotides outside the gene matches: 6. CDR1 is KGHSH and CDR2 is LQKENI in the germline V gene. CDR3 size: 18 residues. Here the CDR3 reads CASSLLGLAGSGANVLTF. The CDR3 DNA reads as TGTGCCAGCTCATTACTCGGACTAGCGGGATCTGGGGCCAACGTCCTGACTTTC.

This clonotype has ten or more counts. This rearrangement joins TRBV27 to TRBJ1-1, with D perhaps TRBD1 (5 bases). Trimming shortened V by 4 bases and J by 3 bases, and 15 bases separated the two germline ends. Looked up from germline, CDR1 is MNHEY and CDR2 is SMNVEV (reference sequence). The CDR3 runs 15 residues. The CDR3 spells CASSSILGVDTEAFF. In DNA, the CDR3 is TGTGCCAGCAGTTCCATTCTGGGGGTCGACACTGAAGCTTTCTTT.

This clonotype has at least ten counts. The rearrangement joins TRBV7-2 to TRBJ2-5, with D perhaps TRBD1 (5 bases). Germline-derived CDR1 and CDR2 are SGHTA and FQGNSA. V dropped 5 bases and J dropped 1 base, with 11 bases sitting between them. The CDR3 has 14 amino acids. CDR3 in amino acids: CASSKGVSQETQYF. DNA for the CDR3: TGTGCCAGCAGCAAAGGGGTGTCCCAAGAGACCCAGTACTTC.

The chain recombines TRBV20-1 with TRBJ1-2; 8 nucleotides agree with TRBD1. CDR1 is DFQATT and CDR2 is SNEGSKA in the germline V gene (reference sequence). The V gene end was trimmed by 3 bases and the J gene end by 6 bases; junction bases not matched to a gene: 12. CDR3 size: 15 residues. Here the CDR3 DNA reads TGCAGTGCTAGGAATCTTGCAGGGGGCGCCCATGGCTACACCTTC. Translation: CSARNLAGGAHGYTF.

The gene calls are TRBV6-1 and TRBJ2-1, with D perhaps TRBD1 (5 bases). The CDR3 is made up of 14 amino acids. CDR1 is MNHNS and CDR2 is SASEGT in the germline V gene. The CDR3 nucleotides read TGTGCAAGCTCGGCAGGGCACTCCTACAATGAGCAGTTCTTC. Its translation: CASSAGHSYNEQFF.

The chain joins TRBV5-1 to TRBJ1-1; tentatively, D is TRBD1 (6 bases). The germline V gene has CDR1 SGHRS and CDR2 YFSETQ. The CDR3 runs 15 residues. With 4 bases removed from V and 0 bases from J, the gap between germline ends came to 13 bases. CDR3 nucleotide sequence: TGCGCCAGCAGCCTGGACAGTGCCATGAACACTGAAGCTTTCTTT. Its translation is CASSLDSAMNTEAFF.

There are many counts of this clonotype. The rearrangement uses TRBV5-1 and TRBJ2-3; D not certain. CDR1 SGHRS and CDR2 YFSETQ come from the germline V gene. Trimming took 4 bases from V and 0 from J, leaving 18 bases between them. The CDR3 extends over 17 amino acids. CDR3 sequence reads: CASSAETPETSTDTQYF. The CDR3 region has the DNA TGCGCCAGCAGCGCGGAGACGCCGGAGACTAGCACAGATACGCAGTATTTT.

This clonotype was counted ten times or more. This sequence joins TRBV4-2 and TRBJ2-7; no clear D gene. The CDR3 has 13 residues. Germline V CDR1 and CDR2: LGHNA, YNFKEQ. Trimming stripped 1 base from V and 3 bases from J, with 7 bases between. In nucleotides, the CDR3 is TGTGCCAGCAGCCAAGTGTCGTACTACGAGCAGTACTTC. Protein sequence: CASSQVSYYEQYF.

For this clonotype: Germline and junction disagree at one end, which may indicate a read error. CDR3 amino acids: CASSPGLEGTGTQYF. The CDR3 DNA reads as TGTGCCAGCAGCCCCGGACTAGAGGGCACAGGTACGCAGTATTTT. The chain has TRBV11-2 and TRBJ2-3; TRBD2 agrees at 7 bases. The germline V gene has CDR1 SGHAT and CDR2 FQNNGV. The CDR3 contains 15 residues.

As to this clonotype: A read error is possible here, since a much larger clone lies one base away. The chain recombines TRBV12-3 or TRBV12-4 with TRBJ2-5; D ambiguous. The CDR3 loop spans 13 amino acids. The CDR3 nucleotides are TGTGCCAGCAGTTTGGCAGAGCAAGAGGCCCAGTACTTC. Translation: CASSLAEQEAQYF.